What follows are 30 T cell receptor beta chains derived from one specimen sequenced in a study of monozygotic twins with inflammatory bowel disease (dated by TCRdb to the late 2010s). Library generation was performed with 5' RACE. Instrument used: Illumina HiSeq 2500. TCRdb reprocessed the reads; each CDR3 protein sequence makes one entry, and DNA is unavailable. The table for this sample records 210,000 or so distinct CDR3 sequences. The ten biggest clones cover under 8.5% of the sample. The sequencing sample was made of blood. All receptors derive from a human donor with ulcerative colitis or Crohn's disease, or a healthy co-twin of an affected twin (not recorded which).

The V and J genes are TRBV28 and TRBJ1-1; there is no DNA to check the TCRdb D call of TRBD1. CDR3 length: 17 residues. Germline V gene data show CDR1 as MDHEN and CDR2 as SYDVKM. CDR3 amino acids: CASILLGTGPKNTEAFF.

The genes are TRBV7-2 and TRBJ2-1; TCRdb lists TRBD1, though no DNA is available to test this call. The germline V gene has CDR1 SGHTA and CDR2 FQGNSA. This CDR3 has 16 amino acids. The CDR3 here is CASSLALAGAYNEQFF.

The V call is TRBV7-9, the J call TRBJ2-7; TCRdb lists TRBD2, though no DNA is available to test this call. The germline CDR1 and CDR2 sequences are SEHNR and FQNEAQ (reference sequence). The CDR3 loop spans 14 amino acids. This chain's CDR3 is CASTPKGPTYEQYF.

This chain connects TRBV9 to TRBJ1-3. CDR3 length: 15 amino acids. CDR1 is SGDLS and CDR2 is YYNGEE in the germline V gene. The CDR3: CASSVDDILGNTIYF.

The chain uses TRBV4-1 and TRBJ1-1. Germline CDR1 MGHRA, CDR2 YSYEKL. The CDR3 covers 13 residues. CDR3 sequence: CASSQGRGTEAFF.

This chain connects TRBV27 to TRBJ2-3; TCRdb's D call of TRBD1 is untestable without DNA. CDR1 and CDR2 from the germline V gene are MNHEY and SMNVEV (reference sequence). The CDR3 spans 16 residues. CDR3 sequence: CASSPTRDSSTDTQYF.

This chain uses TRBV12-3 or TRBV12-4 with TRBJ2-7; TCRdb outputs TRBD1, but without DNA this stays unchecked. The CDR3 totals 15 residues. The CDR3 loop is CASSRRQYPSYEQYF.

The CDR3 sequence is CASSWDTSGSTGQYF. This rearrangement joins TRBV27 to TRBJ2-7; absent DNA, TCRdb's TRBD2 call cannot be checked. CDR3 size: 15 residues. Germline CDR1 is MNHEY and CDR2 is SMNVEV (reference sequence).

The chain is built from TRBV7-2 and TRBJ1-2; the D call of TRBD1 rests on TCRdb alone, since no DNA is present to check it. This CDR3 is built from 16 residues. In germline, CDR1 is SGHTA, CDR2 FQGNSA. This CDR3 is CASSSRLGQGNYGYTF.

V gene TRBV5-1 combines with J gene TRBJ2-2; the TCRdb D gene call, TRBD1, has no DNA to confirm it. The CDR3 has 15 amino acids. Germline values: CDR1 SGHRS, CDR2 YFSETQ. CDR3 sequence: CASSSTGGHTGELFF.

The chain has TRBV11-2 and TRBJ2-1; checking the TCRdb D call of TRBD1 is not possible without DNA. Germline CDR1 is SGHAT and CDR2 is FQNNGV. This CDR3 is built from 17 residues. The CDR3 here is CASSLNGGGFSYNEQFF.

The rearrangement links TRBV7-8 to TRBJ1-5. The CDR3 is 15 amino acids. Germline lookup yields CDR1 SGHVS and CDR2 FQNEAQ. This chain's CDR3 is CASSPLGRINQPQHF.

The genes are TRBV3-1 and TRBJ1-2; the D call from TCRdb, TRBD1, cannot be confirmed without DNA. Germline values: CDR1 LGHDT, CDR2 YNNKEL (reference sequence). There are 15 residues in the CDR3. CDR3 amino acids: CASSQSGGGYRGYTF.

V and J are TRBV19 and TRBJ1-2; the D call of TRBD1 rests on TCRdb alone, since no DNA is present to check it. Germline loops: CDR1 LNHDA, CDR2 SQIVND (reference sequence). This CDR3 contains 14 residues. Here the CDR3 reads CASSNRGHWEGYTF.

The CDR3 region is CSAREGSDTQYF. J is TRBJ2-3 and V is TRBV20-1. The CDR3 has 12 amino acids. Germline lookup yields CDR1 DFQATT and CDR2 SNEGSKA (reference sequence).

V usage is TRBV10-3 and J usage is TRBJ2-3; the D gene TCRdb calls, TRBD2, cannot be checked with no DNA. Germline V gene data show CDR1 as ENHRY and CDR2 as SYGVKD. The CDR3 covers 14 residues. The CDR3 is CAISGSGGTDTQYF.

CDR3 protein: CASSLIGRDAFF. The chain has TRBV7-2 and TRBJ1-1. CDR1 and CDR2 (germline): SGHTA, FQGNSA. CDR3 size: 12 residues.

This CDR3 reads CASIDPASGSINTQYF. The chain employs TRBV6-1 and TRBJ2-3; TCRdb indicates TRBD2, and absent DNA this call remains unverified. This CDR3 region has 16 residues. Germline-derived CDR1 and CDR2 are MNHNS and SASEGT.

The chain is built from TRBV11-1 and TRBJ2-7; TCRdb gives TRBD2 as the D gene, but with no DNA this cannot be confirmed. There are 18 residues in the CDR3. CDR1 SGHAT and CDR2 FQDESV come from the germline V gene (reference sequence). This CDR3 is CASSLARGVTSGGYEQYF. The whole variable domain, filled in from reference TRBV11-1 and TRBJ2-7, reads EAEVAQSPRYKITEKSQAVAFWCDPISGHATLYWYRQILGQGPELLVQFQDESVVDDSQLPKDRFSAERLKGVDSTLKIQPAELGDSAMYLCASSLARGVTSGGYEQYFGPGTRLTVT.

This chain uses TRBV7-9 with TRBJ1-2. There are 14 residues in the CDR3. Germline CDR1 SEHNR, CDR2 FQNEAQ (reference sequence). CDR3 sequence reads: CASSRGYADYGYTF.

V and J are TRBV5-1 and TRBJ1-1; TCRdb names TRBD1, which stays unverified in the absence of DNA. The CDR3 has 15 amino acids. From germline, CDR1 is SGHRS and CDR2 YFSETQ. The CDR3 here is CASSPFQGKGTEAFF.

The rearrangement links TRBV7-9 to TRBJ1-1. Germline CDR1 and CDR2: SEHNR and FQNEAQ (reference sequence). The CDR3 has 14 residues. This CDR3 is CASSSHSGGTEAFF.

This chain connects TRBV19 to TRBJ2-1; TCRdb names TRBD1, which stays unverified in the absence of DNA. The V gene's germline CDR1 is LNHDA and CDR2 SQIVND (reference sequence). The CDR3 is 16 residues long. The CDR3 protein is CASSRAGLGSYNEQFF.

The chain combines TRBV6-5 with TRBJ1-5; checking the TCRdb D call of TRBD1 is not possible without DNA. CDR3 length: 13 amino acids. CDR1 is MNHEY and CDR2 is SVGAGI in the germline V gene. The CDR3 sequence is CASSSGLRQPQHF.

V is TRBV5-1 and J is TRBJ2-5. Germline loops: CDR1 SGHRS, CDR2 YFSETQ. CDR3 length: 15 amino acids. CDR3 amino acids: CASSLDSKSRETQYF.

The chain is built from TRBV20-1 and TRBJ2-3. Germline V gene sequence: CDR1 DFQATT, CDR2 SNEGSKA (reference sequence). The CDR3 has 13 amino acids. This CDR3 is CSAPNEGTDTQYF.

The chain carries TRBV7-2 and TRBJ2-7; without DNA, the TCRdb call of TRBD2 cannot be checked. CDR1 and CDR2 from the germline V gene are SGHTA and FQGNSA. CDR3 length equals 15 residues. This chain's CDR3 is CASSNRRGASYEQYF.

CDR3 in amino acids: CASTGIGGELFF. The rearrangement uses TRBV27 and TRBJ2-2; TCRdb proposes TRBD1, but this gene call is untestable without DNA. In germline, CDR1 is MNHEY, CDR2 SMNVEV (reference sequence). The length of the CDR3 is 12 residues.

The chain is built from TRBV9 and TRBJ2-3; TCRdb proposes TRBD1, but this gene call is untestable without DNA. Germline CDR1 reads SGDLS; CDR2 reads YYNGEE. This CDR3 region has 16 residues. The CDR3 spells CASSAGGDPSTDTQYF.

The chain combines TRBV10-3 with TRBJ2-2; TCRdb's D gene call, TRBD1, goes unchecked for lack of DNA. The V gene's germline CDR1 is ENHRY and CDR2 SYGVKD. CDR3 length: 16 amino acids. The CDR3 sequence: CAISQSGDSFTGELFF.